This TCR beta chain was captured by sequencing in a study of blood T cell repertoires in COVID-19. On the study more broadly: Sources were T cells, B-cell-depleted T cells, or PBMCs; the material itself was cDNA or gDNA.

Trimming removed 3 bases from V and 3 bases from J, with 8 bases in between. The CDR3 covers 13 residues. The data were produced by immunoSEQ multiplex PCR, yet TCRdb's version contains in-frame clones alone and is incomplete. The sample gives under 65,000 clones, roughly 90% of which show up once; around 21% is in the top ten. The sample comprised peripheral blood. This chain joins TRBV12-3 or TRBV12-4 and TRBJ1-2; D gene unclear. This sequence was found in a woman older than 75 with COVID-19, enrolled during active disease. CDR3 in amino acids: CASSFGHYYGYTF. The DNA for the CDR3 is TGTGCCAGCAGTTTCGGTCATTACTATGGCTACACCTTC.